Sequencing of this T cell receptor (beta chain) was carried out in a study of brain T cells in children with intractable seizures. Whole-study results and caveats: Clones missing pre-surgery may reflect undersampling of that blood sample. HCMV serostatus was not known, and viral specificity came from CDR3 similarity only.

Sequencing was limited to surgery cases with top T cell transcript signatures in brain tissue. Some clones are missing from TCRdb's copy, which holds only in-frame ones; the method was immunoSEQ multiplex PCR. Here the sample spans about 120,000 clones, under 95% being singletons. For this clone: The antigen is unknown.

J lost 6 bases, V lost 5 bases, and 6 bases had no gene match. CDR1 is MNHEY and CDR2 is SMNVEV in the germline V gene (reference sequence). The CDR3 consists of 13 residues. The V gene is TRBV27, the J gene TRBJ2-7, with 8 bases identical to TRBD1. The receptor was derived from a boy under two years old with hemimegalencephaly and intractable seizures. Here the sequenced sample was peripheral blood, taken at surgery. The CDR3, as DNA: TGTGCCAGCAGTCCCAGGGGGCTCGGCGAGCAGTACTTC. It yields the protein CASSPRGLGEQYF.